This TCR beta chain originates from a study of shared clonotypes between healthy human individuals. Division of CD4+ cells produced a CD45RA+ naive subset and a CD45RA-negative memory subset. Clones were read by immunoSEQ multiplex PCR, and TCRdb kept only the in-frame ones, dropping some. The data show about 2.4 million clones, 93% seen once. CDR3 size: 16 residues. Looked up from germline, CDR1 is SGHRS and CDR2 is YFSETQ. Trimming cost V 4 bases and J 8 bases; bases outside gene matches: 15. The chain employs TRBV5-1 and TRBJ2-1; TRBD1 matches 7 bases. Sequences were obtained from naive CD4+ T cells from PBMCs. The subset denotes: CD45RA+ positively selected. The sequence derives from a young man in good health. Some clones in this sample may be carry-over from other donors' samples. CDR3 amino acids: CASSLGGTARVDEQFF. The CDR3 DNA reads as TGCGCCAGCAGCCTGGGTGGGACAGCCCGGGTGGATGAGCAGTTCTTC. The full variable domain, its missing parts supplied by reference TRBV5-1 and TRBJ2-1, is KAGVTQTPRYLIKTRGQQVTLSCSPISGHRSVSWYQQTPGQGLQFLFEYFSETQRNKGNFPGRFSGRQFSNSRSEMNVSTLELGDSALYLCASSLGGTARVDEQFFGPGTRLTVL.